Reported below is one TCR beta chain. Its antigen is unknown. Authors of the study amplified TCR beta CDR3 regions from RNA transcripts. Using the HTBI primer set, a first-round RT-PCR was run on the TCR CDR3. TCRdb reprocessed the multiplex PCR reads via MiXCR and lists one record per CDR3 protein. The table shows around 540,000 distinct CDR3 sequences, with under 60% occurring only once. Germline loops: CDR1 KGHDR, CDR2 SFDVKD. Unmatched junction bases numbered 4, after V lost 3 bases and J lost 4 bases. This CDR3 has 15 amino acids. This sample is part of a study of T cells in Graves' hyperthyroidism and ophthalmopathy. Study findings and constraints: The model's output predicted ophthalmopathy at a median of 6.5 months prior to onset.

Patients aged 18 to 65 with hyperthyroidism were newly diagnosed, with duration under 2 months. Sequenced input: peripheral blood or thyroid tissue (not recorded which). The receptor's source is a woman younger than 30 with Graves' hyperthyroidism. The chain is built from TRBV24-1 and TRBJ2-2; 7 bases line up with TRBD1. CDR3: CATSDPTGVTGELFF. CDR3 DNA: TGTGCCACCAGTGATCCAACAGGGGTCACCGGGGAGCTGTTTTTT.